This entry features one TCR beta chain sequence. Its antigen is unknown. Nothing much larger sits one base from this clone, and base qualities are not available. This sample is part of a study of blood T cell repertoires in COVID-19 (dated by TCRdb to about 2020). Turning to the overall study: Samples from collaborators originated in the United States, Italy and Spain and spanned both the acute and convalescent phases of COVID-19. The material from the prospective study consisted of cDNA or gDNA derived from T cells, B-cell-depleted T cells, or PBMCs. Deeply sampled blood TCRbeta repertoires from subjects exposed to, actively infected with, or recovered from COVID-19 were included in the dataset. The repertoires were released in a freely available public database intended as a resource for research on the immune response to SARS-CoV-2. Samples were obtained from the ongoing ImmuneRACE study (first 160 participants) and from approximately 1,200 subjects provided by 6 global collaborators. The sample metadata nearly always contained a de-identified subject ID, COVID-19 status, age in years and sex. Where available, HLA class I and class II types were obtained from metadata supplied by the sample provider rather than from assay-based typing. What the work shows at the level of the full study, not this receptor alone: Clinical and demographic metadata were provided uncurated, with the amount varying by source and participant.

Whole blood was collected in K2EDTA tubes by collaborating institutions according to the institutions' own protocols. For TCRbeta analysis, collaborators shipped samples in one of three forms: frozen whole blood, isolated PBMCs, or DNA extracted from either of those sample types. The CDR3 numbers 13 residues from cysteine through phenylalanine. Only the CDR3 portion is preserved as DNA: 39 bases, with reading frame beginning at the first base. A distance of 11 bases separates the germline ends of V and J, which lose 7 bases and 2 bases respectively. CDR1 and CDR2, per the germline V gene, are MNHEY and SVGAGI. TCRbeta CDR3 regions were amplified from genomic DNA using the immunoSEQ Assay, a bias-controlled multiplex PCR. Under the source paper's analysis protocol: Nucleated cell counts per sample were estimated from amplification of reference gene primers within the assay. To quantify the absolute abundance of each unique TCRbeta CDR3 rearrangement, sequence reads were collapsed and filtered. For each sample, productive Simpson clonality was calculated as the square root of Simpson's diversity index across productive rearrangements. As stored in TCRdb, this immuneACCESS dataset retains in-frame rearrangements with V and J assigned. A fraction of the clones does not appear; measured against another copy, unresolved V genes explain less than half of the discrepancy, and the remainder lacks a known reason. The V and J calls and clone size are taken from that table; D and trimming were inferred from the DNA. In all, the sample holds roughly 85,000 clones, and roughly 89% of those were seen once. Less than 35% of the sample is in the top ten clones.

Sequencing was performed on peripheral blood. The sequence joins TRBV6-5 to TRBJ2-5; D gene: possibly TRBD2, on 5 matching bases. This clonotype was obtained from a man in his forties or fifties with active or convalescent COVID-19. The DNA sequence is as follows: TGTGCCAGCATGAGGACTCCACAAGAGACCCAGTACTTC. The encoded protein is CASMRTPQETQYF.